The 10 T cell receptor beta chains listed next were all sequenced from one sample in a study of OX40 agonist ivuxolimab in advanced cancers. Libraries were prepared by immunoSEQ multiplex PCR; TCRdb keeps only in-frame clonotypes and omits some of them. This table holds tens of thousands of clones, about 85% found once. Here the sequenced sample was CD4+ or CD8+ T cells sorted from blood, taken in a trial of the OX40 agonist ivuxolimab. The origin of the receptors is an adult with an advanced solid tumor such as melanoma, head and neck, liver or kidney cancer.

This clone came up a few times. This sequence joins TRBV7-9 and TRBJ2-7; perhaps TRBD1 as D (6 bases). The germline V gene has CDR1 SEHNR and CDR2 FQNEAQ (reference sequence). The length of the CDR3 is 15 residues. Trimming took 6 bases from V and 6 from J, leaving 21 bases between them. The CDR3: CASSTIRDIQGEQYF. The CDR3 DNA is TGTGCCAGCAGTACTATCCGGGACATCCAAGGCGAGCAGTACTTC.

CDR3 nucleotides: TGTGCCAGTAGCTTCTCAGCCCTGTACCAAGAGACCCAGTACTTC. Amino acid sequence: CASSFSALYQETQYF. V usage is TRBV19 and J usage is TRBJ2-5; no clear D. The CDR3 covers 15 residues. Germline V gene data show CDR1 as LNHDA and CDR2 as SQIVND (reference sequence). The germline V and J ends were trimmed by 6 bases and 0 bases, with 14 bases remaining between them.

V gene TRBV11-2 combines with J gene TRBJ2-5, with 8 bases lining up with TRBD2. V trimming: 4 bases; J trimming: 3 bases; junction bases outside the gene matches: 7. CDR3 length: 15 amino acids. Germline CDR1 and CDR2: SGHAT and FQNNGV. CDR3 DNA sequence: TGTGCCAGCAGCTCCCAAGCGGGACTAGAAGAGACCCAGTACTTC. Protein: CASSSQAGLEETQYF.

In its sample, this clone was seen once. This chain links TRBV5-4 with TRBJ2-7; a weak D match, TRBD1 (5 bases). The V gene's germline CDR1 is SGHNT and CDR2 YYREEE (reference sequence). The V and J ends lost 4 bases and 5 bases respectively, with 16 bases between them. The CDR3 has 14 residues. The CDR3 region is CASSTSGSRDEQYF. For the CDR3, the DNA is TGTGCCAGCAGCACATCAGGGTCCAGGGACGAGCAGTACTTC.

V usage is TRBV28 and J usage is TRBJ2-7, with 11 bases lining up with TRBD2. The V gene end was trimmed by 6 bases and the J gene end by 6 bases; junction bases not matched to a gene: 7. CDR1 and CDR2 (germline): MDHEN, SYDVKM. The CDR3 runs to 14 residues. The CDR3 bases are TGTGCCAGCAGCCGTAGCGGGGGGGGCACCGAGCAGTACTTC. Its protein product is CASSRSGGGTEQYF.

The chain carries TRBV14 and TRBJ2-6; D is undetermined. The CDR3 consists of 13 residues. Germline values: CDR1 SGHDN, CDR2 FVKESK. V was shortened by 5 bases and J by 3 bases, with 5 bases between the two germline ends. The CDR3 reads CASSSSGANVLTF. The CDR3 DNA reads TGTGCCAGCAGCTCTAGTGGGGCCAACGTCCTGACTTTC.

The J gene is TRBJ2-7, the V gene TRBV19; D perhaps matches TRBD1 (5 bases). The CDR3 is 14 residues long. Trimming removed 3 bases at V and 3 bases at J, with 12 bases between. Germline-derived CDR1 and CDR2 are LNHDA and SQIVND (reference sequence). The CDR3 coding sequence is TGTGCCAGTAGTATCGGAACAGGCTACTACGAGCAGTACTTC. Its translation is CASSIGTGYYEQYF.

This CDR3 is CAWSVLGETYEQYF. CDR3 DNA: TGTGCCTGGAGTGTACTGGGGGAGACCTACGAGCAGTACTTC. The rearrangement uses TRBV30 and TRBJ2-7; D might be TRBD1 or TRBD2, each matching 5 bases. CDR1 is GTSNPN, CDR2 SVGIG, per germline (reference sequence). The CDR3 length is 14 residues. V gave up 0 bases and J gave up 2 bases, with 11 bases separating them.

V usage is TRBV30 and J usage is TRBJ1-2; 8 bases agree with TRBD1. This CDR3 spans 15 amino acids. Germline CDR1 and CDR2: GTSNPN and SVGIG (reference sequence). V lost 7 bases and J lost 1; bases outside the gene matches: 11. CDR3 protein: CASTRIQGVNYGYTF. CDR3 sequence (DNA): TGTGCCTCCACCCGGATACAGGGGGTTAACTATGGCTACACCTTC.

The gene calls are TRBV5-1 and TRBJ2-7, with D perhaps matching TRBD2 (5 bases). The CDR3 has 14 residues. The germline V gene has CDR1 SGHRS and CDR2 YFSETQ. V was shortened by 4 bases and J by 2 bases, with 13 bases between the two germline ends. The chain's CDR3 is CASSLPGGTYEQYF. CDR3 in DNA: TGCGCCAGCAGCCTCCCTGGAGGAACCTACGAGCAGTACTTC.